This passage covers 4 T cell receptor beta chains from one sample sequenced in a study of a mutant IDH1 vaccine in newly diagnosed glioma. The antigens of these receptors remain unknown. Noted time point: week 35, safety follow-up. The investigators gave 300 ug of mutant IDH1 20-mer peptide in each vaccine dose, together with topical imiquimod. Clones were sequenced by immunoSEQ multiplex PCR, and TCRdb holds only the in-frame ones, with some missing. The repertoire holds about 32,000 clones, with over 65% as singletons. This specimen was PBMCs, taken from a glioma patient whose treatment included an IDH1 peptide vaccine. The receptors here all came from a woman aged 40 to 50 with glioma.

V is TRBV30 and J is TRBJ1-2; no firm D call. CDR1 GTSNPN and CDR2 SVGIG come from the germline V gene (reference sequence). The CDR3 spans 12 residues. V gave up 7 bases and J gave up 1 base, with 10 bases separating them. The CDR3 DNA reads as TGTGCCTCCTCTGACTATAACTATGGCTACACCTTC. Residues: CASSDYNYGYTF.

The V and J genes are TRBV30 and TRBJ2-7; D gene uncertain. CDR1 and CDR2 (germline): GTSNPN, SVGIG (reference sequence). The germline V and J ends were trimmed by 3 bases and 2 bases, with 8 bases remaining between them. This CDR3 has 12 residues. CDR3 sequence reads: CAWRSEAYEQYF. DNA for the CDR3: TGTGCCTGGAGGTCCGAGGCCTACGAGCAGTACTTC. The variable domain in full, with the rest retrieved from reference TRBV30 and TRBJ2-7, is SQTIHQWPATLVQPVGSPLSLECTVEGTSNPNLYWYRQAAGRGLQLLFYSVGIGQISSEVPQNLSASRPQDRQFILSSKKLLLSDSGFYLCAWRSEAYEQYFGPGTRLTVT.

This chain's CDR3 is CASSFNPVNYGYTF. CDR3 DNA sequence: TGTGCCAGCAGTTTTAATCCGGTTAACTATGGCTACACCTTC. The gene calls are TRBV27 and TRBJ1-2, with no clear D. The V end was cut by 3 bases, the J end by 1 base, with 9 bases between. Germline V gene data show CDR1 as MNHEY and CDR2 as SMNVEV (reference sequence). This CDR3 region has 14 residues.

The CDR3 nucleotides read TGCAGCGTTGAGGACAGGTTCTATGGCTACACCTTC. Translating it yields CSVEDRFYGYTF. The chain is built from TRBV29-1 and TRBJ1-2; 7 bases align to TRBD1. The germline gives CDR1 SQVTM, CDR2 ANQGSEA. CDR3 length: 12 residues. V lost 3 bases to trimming and J lost 4 bases; unmatched junction nucleotides: 2.